A selection of T cell receptor beta chains follows, all from one sample in a study of shared clonotypes between healthy human individuals. Repertoires were generated with immunoSEQ multiplex PCR, while TCRdb's copy carries only in-frame clones and drops some. Seen here are almost 700,000 clones, about 92% observed once, and the top ten hold 24%. The material sequenced was naive CD8+ T cells sorted from blood. These receptors came from a man aged 30 to 39 in good health. CDR3s include the opening cysteine and the closing phenylalanine or tryptophan. A D gene is named only where the DNA matches it firmly.

cdr3_nt: TGTGCCAGCAGCTTAGACCTAGCGGGGTTCAATGAGCAGTTCTTC
cdr3_aa: CASSLDLAGFNEQFF
d_call: TRBD2
j_call: TRBJ2-1
v_call: TRBV13

cdr3_nt: TGTGCCAGCAGCCAGGGCACGGGGGCTAACTACGAGCAGTACTTC
cdr3_aa: CASSQGTGANYEQYF
d_call: NA
j_call: TRBJ2-7
v_call: TRBV6-5

cdr3_nt: TGTGCCAGCAGTTTAACCGTGGGACAGGTTGGGGGTGGCTACACCTTC
cdr3_aa: CASSLTVGQVGGGYTF
d_call: TRBD1
j_call: TRBJ1-2
v_call: TRBV28

cdr3_nt: TGTGCCAGCAGTCAAACTAGCGTCTCCTACGAGCAGTACTTC
cdr3_aa: CASSQTSVSYEQYF
d_call: TRBD2
j_call: TRBJ2-7
v_call: TRBV28

cdr3_nt: TGTGCCAGCAGTGTCTTTCATGGGGATTACGAGCAGTACTTC
cdr3_aa: CASSVFHGDYEQYF
d_call: NA
j_call: TRBJ2-7
v_call: TRBV6-1

cdr3_nt: TGTGCCAGCAGCTTAGATCCCCCTAGCGGGAGTAGGAATGAGCAGTTCTTC
cdr3_aa: CASSLDPPSGSRNEQFF
d_call: TRBD2
j_call: TRBJ2-1
v_call: TRBV11-3

cdr3_nt: TGTGCCAGCAGCTTAGGCGGATCCTACAATGAGCAGTTCTTC
cdr3_aa: CASSLGGSYNEQFF
d_call: NA
j_call: TRBJ2-1
v_call: TRBV7-9

cdr3_nt: TGTGCCTGGAGTGTAGGGGGACAGAACAATGAGCAGTTCTTC
cdr3_aa: CAWSVGGQNNEQFF
d_call: TRBD1
j_call: TRBJ2-1
v_call: TRBV30

cdr3_nt: TGCAGCGTTGAAGGTACGAGGGGGGGTTCCTACAATGAGCAGTTCTTC
cdr3_aa: CSVEGTRGGSYNEQFF
d_call: NA
j_call: TRBJ2-1
v_call: TRBV29-1

cdr3_nt: TGCGCCAGCAGTGAAGGGGGATACACTAATGAAAAACTGTTTTTT
cdr3_aa: CASSEGGYTNEKLFF
d_call: NA
j_call: TRBJ1-4
v_call: TRBV10-2

cdr3_nt: TGTGCCAGCAGCTTAGAAGGGCGAGCGAGCAATCAGCCCCAGCATTTT
cdr3_aa: CASSLEGRASNQPQHF
d_call: NA
j_call: TRBJ1-5
v_call: TRBV11-2

cdr3_nt: TGTGCCTGGAGCGGGACTCCCTCCTACAATGAGCAGTTCTTC
cdr3_aa: CAWSGTPSYNEQFF
d_call: NA
j_call: TRBJ2-1
v_call: TRBV30

cdr3_nt: TGTGCCAGCAGCAAAGAAGGGGTGTGGGGTGAAAAACTGTTTTTT
cdr3_aa: CASSKEGVWGEKLFF
d_call: NA
j_call: TRBJ1-4
v_call: TRBV7-9

cdr3_nt: TGCAGCGTTGTACTACAGGGAATTCGGTCTGGGGCCAACGTCCTGACTTTC
cdr3_aa: CSVVLQGIRSGANVLTF
d_call: NA
j_call: TRBJ2-6
v_call: TRBV29-1

cdr3_nt: TGTGCCAGCAGTTTACAGGGGGCATGGACTGAAGCTTTCTTT
cdr3_aa: CASSLQGAWTEAFF
d_call: TRBD1
j_call: TRBJ1-1
v_call: TRBV27

cdr3_nt: TGTGCCAGCAGTTGGCTAGCGGGTAGCACAGATACGCAGTATTTT
cdr3_aa: CASSWLAGSTDTQYF
d_call: TRBD2
j_call: TRBJ2-3
v_call: TRBV7-3

cdr3_nt: TGTGCCAGCAGCTCCGAGCGGGAGGCCGGGTACGAGCAGTACTTC
cdr3_aa: CASSSEREAGYEQYF
d_call: TRBD2
j_call: TRBJ2-7
v_call: TRBV7-9